Given below is one T cell receptor (beta chain) in context. The sample originates from a study of shared clonotypes between healthy human individuals. The protocol was immunoSEQ multiplex PCR, while the TCRdb copy is restricted to in-frame clones and leaves out a portion. The data hold millions of clones, with around 90% observed a single time. Trimming removed 8 bases from V and 1 base from J, with 14 bases in between. This CDR3 is 14 amino acids long. Germline CDR1 and CDR2: MNHNS and SASEGT. Specimen: naive CD4+ T cells sorted from blood. As for subset: CD45RA+ positively selected. The source of this sequence is a man aged 18 to 29 in good health. This chain joins TRBV6-1 and TRBJ1-1; D unresolved. CDR3 nucleotides: TGTGCCAGCCTCCACAGACCCGAGAACACTGAAGCTTTCTTT. It translates to CASLHRPENTEAFF.